This T cell receptor beta chain comes out of a study of cytomegalovirus exposure and HLA in healthy donors. Turning to the study itself: In an earlier analysis, 90 million to 120 million unique TCR beta sequences were found from some 180 million T cells. Notes on the study in general: Some V segments could not be told apart, so they were left out, TRBV6-2 and TRBV6-3 among them.

Healthy individuals who donated bone marrow served as the donors. Each donor was nominally healthy when sampled (though unrecorded immune exposures were likely). The germline V gene encodes CDR1 LGHNA and CDR2 YSLEER. V lost 3 bases and J lost 5, with 17 bases in between. CDR3 length equals 16 residues. The PCR contained 60 Vbeta and 13 Jbeta primers. Some clones are missing from TCRdb's copy, which holds only in-frame ones; the method was immunoSEQ multiplex PCR. The data contain about 130,000 clones, approximately 82% of them seen just once; the ten biggest clones take up 2.7%. This clone was recorded only once. The antigen remains undetermined.

The specimen sequenced was PBMCs. The genes are TRBV4-3 and TRBJ2-1; possible D gene TRBD2, 5 bases. This TCR was sampled from a boy aged 2 to 10 in good health and CMV-seronegative. CDR3: CASSHLTSGSNNEQFF. As DNA, the CDR3 is TGCGCCAGCAGCCATTTAACTTCGGGGAGTAACAATGAGCAGTTCTTC.